This T cell receptor (beta chain) was profiled in a study of T cell clones after liver transplantation. Whole-study findings and limits: Post-transplant time points were not standardized, so conclusions are preliminary. In 5 of 8 subjects, circulating graft-donor-reactive CD4 TCRbeta sequences fell significantly after transplant. Low donor cell numbers restricted donor-reactive repertoire measurement in two subjects.

TCRdb keeps only in-frame clones here, not all; method: immunoSEQ multiplex PCR. Altogether tens of thousands of clones are present, 82% being singletons, with the ten largest covering 0.4% to 0.6%. Per the germline V gene, CDR1 is ENHRY and CDR2 is SYGVKD. This CDR3 has 15 amino acids. The V gene end was trimmed by 6 bases and the J gene end by 3 bases; junction bases not matched to a gene: 6. As for this clone: Its matching antigen is unknown.

V and J are TRBV10-3 and TRBJ2-3; TRBD2 aligns across 10 bases. This TCR was recovered from a human patient who received a liver transplant. Some T cells may be the graft donor's. This specimen consisted of CD4+ T cells from blood, obtained 45 to 47 months after liver transplant. In nucleotides, the CDR3 is TGTGCCATCAGCACTCTAGCGGGAGAGACAGATACGCAGTATTTT. Its protein product is CAISTLAGETDTQYF.